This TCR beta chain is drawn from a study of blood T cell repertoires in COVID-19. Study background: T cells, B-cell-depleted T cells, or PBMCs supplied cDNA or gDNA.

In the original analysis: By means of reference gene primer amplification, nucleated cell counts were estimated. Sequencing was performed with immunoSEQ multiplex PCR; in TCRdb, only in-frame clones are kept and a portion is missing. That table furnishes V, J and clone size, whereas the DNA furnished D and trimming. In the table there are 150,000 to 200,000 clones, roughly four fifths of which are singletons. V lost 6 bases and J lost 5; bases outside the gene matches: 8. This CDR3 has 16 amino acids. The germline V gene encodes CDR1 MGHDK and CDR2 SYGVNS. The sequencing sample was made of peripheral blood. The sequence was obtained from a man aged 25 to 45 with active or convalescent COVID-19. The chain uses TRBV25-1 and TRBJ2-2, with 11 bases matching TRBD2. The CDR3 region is CASSPLAGGGTGELFF. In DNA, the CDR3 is TGTGCCAGCAGCCCCCTAGCGGGAGGTGGTACCGGGGAGCTGTTTTTT.